Listed here is a single TCR beta chain. The target antigen is unknown. PCR primers comprised 60 Vbeta and 13 Jbeta primers. Only in-frame clones appear in the TCRdb table, and some are missing; sequencing was by immunoSEQ multiplex PCR. The sample includes 130,000 to 150,000 clones, around 78% of them seen just once. This entry comes from a study of cytomegalovirus exposure and HLA in healthy donors. Study conclusions and caveats: It was assumed in the presence/absence analyses that sequencing depth was roughly uniform across donors. A missense variant in DCLRE1C was later tied to TCR beta V- and J-gene trimming.

Germline-derived CDR1 and CDR2 are MNHNS and SASEGT. The CDR3 extends over 15 amino acids. V trimming: 6 bases; J trimming: 0 bases; junction bases outside the gene matches: 5. The rearrangement joins TRBV6-1 to TRBJ1-5, with 7 bases matching TRBD1. The sequenced sample consisted of PBMCs. This sequence originates from a middle-aged man in good health and CMV-seropositive. The CDR3 sequence: CASRGQIYSNQPQHF. Here the CDR3 DNA reads TGTGCCAGCAGGGGACAGATTTATAGCAATCAGCCCCAGCATTTT.